These 22 T cell receptor beta chains share one sample of origin, sequenced in a study of shared clonotypes between healthy human individuals. Profiling relied on immunoSEQ multiplex PCR, and the TCRdb table lists in-frame clones only, not all of them. The sample gives hundreds of thousands of clones, less than 98% of which show up once; about 0.06% is in the top ten. Material for sequencing was naive CD4+ T cells sorted from blood. Subset indicated: CD45RA+ positively selected. Receptor source: a woman aged 25 to 39 in good health.

The rearrangement joins TRBV19 to TRBJ1-5; maybe TRBD1 (6 bases). This CDR3 has 14 amino acids. In germline, CDR1 is LNHDA, CDR2 SQIVND (reference sequence). Trimming took off 9 bases at V and 0 bases at J, with 12 bases between the two ends. CDR3 sequence reads: CASEGTPSNQPQHF. CDR3 DNA: TGTGCCAGCGAGGGGACACCTAGCAATCAGCCCCAGCATTTT.

The chain is built from TRBV11-2 and TRBJ2-2, with 8 bases identical to TRBD2. Trimming removed 8 bases from V and 7 bases from J; junction bases left unmatched: 9. There are 14 residues in the CDR3. Germline assignment: CDR1 SGHAT and CDR2 FQNNGV. The DNA of the CDR3 is TGTGCCAGCGGTGTGGGACTAGAGGGCGGGGAGCTGTTTTTT. Its protein is CASGVGLEGGELFF.

This sequence joins TRBV28 and TRBJ1-2; TRBD1 might be the D (6 bases). This CDR3 is 15 amino acids long. The V gene's germline CDR1 is MDHEN and CDR2 SYDVKM. Deletions cut 6 bases from V and 4 bases from J, with 18 bases between. The CDR3 reads CASSAQGRPAYGYTF. CDR3 DNA sequence: TGTGCCAGCAGCGCGCAGGGGAGGCCGGCCTATGGCTACACCTTC.

The chain combines TRBV10-3 with TRBJ1-2, with D unresolved. CDR1 and CDR2 from the germline V gene are ENHRY and SYGVKD. The CDR3 covers 16 residues. Between the trimmed V and J ends, which lost 0 bases and 0 bases, there was a span of 11 bases. The CDR3 reads CAISESETTANYGYTF. The CDR3 DNA is TGTGCCATCAGTGAGTCTGAGACTACTGCTAACTATGGCTACACCTTC.

The J gene is TRBJ2-7, the V gene TRBV11-2; 7 bases agree with TRBD2. Germline-derived CDR1 and CDR2 are SGHAT and FQNNGV. CDR3 size: 17 residues. V shed 5 bases, J shed 1 base, and the junction held 14 bases outside the gene matches. The DNA for the CDR3 is TGTGCCAGCAGCCCGCCCGGGCCCCTAGCGGATTCCTACGAGCAGTACTTC. It encodes CASSPPGPLADSYEQYF. Full variable domain (rest looked up from reference TRBV11-2 and TRBJ2-7): EAGVAQSPRYKIIEKRQSVAFWCNPISGHATLYWYQQILGQGPKLLIQFQNNGVVDDSQLPKDRFSAERLKGVDSTLKIQPAKLEDSAVYLCASSPPGPLADSYEQYFGPGTRLTVT.

The V and J genes are TRBV5-6 and TRBJ2-1; 8 bases are shared with TRBD1. The CDR3 consists of 17 residues. V shed 1 base, J shed 2 bases, and the junction held 8 bases outside the gene matches. From germline, CDR1 is SGHDT and CDR2 YYEEEE. This CDR3 reads CASSLTGGSGPYNEQFF. Here the CDR3 DNA reads TGTGCCAGCAGCTTGACAGGGGGTAGCGGCCCCTACAATGAGCAGTTCTTC.

The J gene is TRBJ2-1, the V gene TRBV6-5; the match to TRBD1 covers 7 bases. Losses at the gene ends were 6 bases for V and 5 bases for J; bases not matched to a gene: 7. This CDR3 spans 14 amino acids. Germline lookup yields CDR1 MNHEY and CDR2 SVGAGI. The CDR3, as DNA: TGTGCCAGCAGATGGGACAGAACTAACAATGAGCAGTTCTTC. It codes for CASRWDRTNNEQFF.

The V gene is TRBV6-6, the J gene TRBJ1-3; perhaps TRBD1 as D (6 bases). With 0 bases removed from V and 2 bases from J, the gap between germline ends came to 8 bases. CDR1 is MNHNY, CDR2 SVGAGI, per germline (reference sequence). The CDR3 has 15 residues. CDR3: CASSYSPGAGNTIYF. The CDR3, as DNA: TGTGCCAGCAGTTACTCGCCAGGGGCTGGAAACACCATATATTTT.

The chain employs TRBV19 and TRBJ2-3; 13 nucleotides match TRBD2. V lost 7 bases and J lost 2; bases outside the gene matches: 15. The CDR3 is 19 amino acids. Germline CDR1 and CDR2: LNHDA and SQIVND (reference sequence). The CDR3, as DNA: TGTGCCAGTACCCGCTGGGGTACTAGCGGGAGGGAACCCACAGATACGCAGTATTTT. This codes for CASTRWGTSGREPTDTQYF.

The rearrangement joins TRBV6-1 to TRBJ1-1; D unresolved. The CDR3 length is 15 residues. Trimming took 5 bases from V and 0 from J, leaving 13 bases between them. CDR1 is MNHNS, CDR2 SASEGT, per germline. The CDR3 region is CASSTSWAMNTEAFF. CDR3 nucleotide sequence: TGTGCCAGCAGTACATCTTGGGCCATGAACACTGAAGCTTTCTTT.

V is TRBV28 and J is TRBJ1-2; D not certain. Trimming pared 2 bases from V and 4 bases from J, leaving 8 bases between. Looked up from germline, CDR1 is MDHEN and CDR2 is SYDVKM. This CDR3 is 13 amino acids long. CDR3 sequence reads: CASSLARLYGYTF. DNA of the CDR3: TGTGCCAGCAGTTTAGCCAGACTCTATGGCTACACCTTC.

This clone was detected only once. The rearrangement links TRBV7-3 to TRBJ2-3; D is uncertain. Germline V gene data show CDR1 as SGHTA and CDR2 as FQGTGA. The CDR3 is 13 residues long. V lost 3 bases and J lost 3, with 7 bases in between. The CDR3 DNA is TGTGCCAGCAGCTTGGCCCTGACAGATACGCAGTATTTT. It yields the protein CASSLALTDTQYF.

The chain links TRBV18 to TRBJ2-7; possibly TRBD1 for D (5 bases). The CDR3 extends over 13 amino acids. Germline loops: CDR1 KGHSH, CDR2 LQKENI. The V end lost 3 bases, the J end lost 7 bases, and 13 bases lay between the germline ends. CDR3 sequence: CASSPETGLEQYF. CDR3 in DNA: TGTGCCAGCTCACCCGAAACAGGTCTTGAGCAGTACTTC.

The V call is TRBV5-8, the J call TRBJ2-3; D gene ambiguous. The CDR3 contains 15 residues. V lost 5 bases to trimming and J lost 0 bases, with 13 bases between them. Germline CDR1 is SGHTS and CDR2 is YDEGEE. The CDR3 here is CASRNRASSTDTQYF. CDR3 sequence (DNA): TGTGCCAGCAGAAACCGGGCCTCGAGCACAGATACGCAGTATTTT.

This chain uses TRBV27 with TRBJ2-5, with D hard to call. With 9 bases removed from V and 5 bases from J, the gap between germline ends came to 16 bases. CDR3 size: 13 residues. CDR1 and CDR2 from the germline V gene are MNHEY and SMNVEV (reference sequence). The CDR3, as DNA: TGTGCCAGTTCCAGGCGGACCGGGGAGACCCAGTACTTC. Translating gives CASSRRTGETQYF.

The chain employs TRBV6-5 and TRBJ1-1; 10 positions match TRBD1. The CDR3 spans 11 residues. The J segment lost 11 bases and the V segment lost 7 bases, leaving 4 bases of the junction unmatched. Germline V lookup: CDR1 MNHEY, CDR2 SVGAGI. CDR3 amino acids: CASTGQGTAFF. CDR3 bases: TGTGCCAGCACGGGACAGGGGACTGCTTTCTTT.

V is TRBV5-4 and J is TRBJ1-2; no clear D. The CDR3 runs 13 residues. Germline CDR1 reads SGHNT; CDR2 reads YYREEE (reference sequence). The germline V and J ends were trimmed by 0 bases and 8 bases, with 11 bases remaining between them. Here the CDR3 DNA reads TGTGCCAGCAGCTTGGTGGCCCAAGGGGGCTACACCTTC. Translation gives CASSLVAQGGYTF. Combining the CDR3 with reference TRBV5-4 and TRBJ1-2 gives the whole variable domain ETGVTQSPTHLIKTRGQQVTLRCSSQSGHNTVSWYQQALGQGPQFIFQYYREEENGRGNFPPRFSGLQFPNYSSELNVNALELDDSALYLCASSLVAQGGYTFGSGTRLTVV.

This chain joins TRBV27 and TRBJ1-1; weak D call: TRBD1 (5 bases). Germline lookup yields CDR1 MNHEY and CDR2 SMNVEV (reference sequence). The CDR3 spans 13 residues. The germline V and J ends were trimmed by 2 bases and 12 bases, with 16 bases remaining between them. The DNA for the CDR3 is TGTGCCAGCAGTTTAAGGGTCGACAGATCAACTTTCTTT. Protein sequence: CASSLRVDRSTFF.

The rearrangement links TRBV5-8 to TRBJ1-2; D remains unclear. There are 13 residues in the CDR3. With 0 bases removed from V and 3 bases from J, the gap between germline ends came to 6 bases. Looked up from germline, CDR1 is SGHTS and CDR2 is YDEGEE. The CDR3 DNA follows: TGTGCCAGCAGCTTGGACGGGGACTATGGCTACACCTTC. Translated: CASSLDGDYGYTF.

The chain employs TRBV2 and TRBJ1-3; no clear D gene. V lost 8 bases and J lost 2, with 16 bases in between. Germline CDR1 is SNHLY and CDR2 is FYNNEI. This CDR3 comprises 15 residues. The CDR3 region is CASHTKLITGNTIYF. CDR3 in DNA: TGTGCCAGCCATACCAAGCTGATAACTGGAAACACCATATATTTT.

The rearrangement uses TRBV10-2 and TRBJ1-1; D remains unclear. The germline gives CDR1 WSHSY, CDR2 SAAADI. The CDR3 is 13 residues long. The V gene lost 3 bases and the J gene lost 4 bases, with 9 bases spanning the gap. The CDR3 sequence is CASSDPSGTEAFF. The CDR3 DNA is TGCGCCAGCAGTGACCCATCGGGCACTGAAGCTTTCTTT.

The chain couples TRBV7-2 to TRBJ1-4, with D unclear. This CDR3 spans 15 amino acids. The V and J ends lost 5 bases and 6 bases respectively, with 16 bases between them. Looked up from germline, CDR1 is SGHTA and CDR2 is FQGNSA. CDR3 nucleotide sequence: TGTGCCAGCAGCCGCAGAGTGGGATTGGATGAAAAACTGTTTTTT. It encodes CASSRRVGLDEKLFF.